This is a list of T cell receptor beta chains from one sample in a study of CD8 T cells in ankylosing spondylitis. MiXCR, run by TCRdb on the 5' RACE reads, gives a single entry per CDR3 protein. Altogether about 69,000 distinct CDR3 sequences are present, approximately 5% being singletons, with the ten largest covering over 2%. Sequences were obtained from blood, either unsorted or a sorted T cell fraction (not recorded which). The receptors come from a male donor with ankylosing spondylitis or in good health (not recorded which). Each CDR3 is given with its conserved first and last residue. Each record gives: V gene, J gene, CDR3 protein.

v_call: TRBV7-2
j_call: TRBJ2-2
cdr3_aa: CASSRIPGMSGELFF

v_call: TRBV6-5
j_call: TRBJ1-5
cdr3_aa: CASRYSVRDRGLGNQPQHF

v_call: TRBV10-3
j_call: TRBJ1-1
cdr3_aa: CAISESDRGVTEAFF

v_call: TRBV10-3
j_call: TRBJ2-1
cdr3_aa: CAISDWAGVSYNEQFF

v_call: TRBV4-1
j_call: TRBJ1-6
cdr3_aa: CASSPGRDMPNSPLHF

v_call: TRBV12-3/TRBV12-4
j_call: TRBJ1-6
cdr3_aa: CASSLALGSPLHF

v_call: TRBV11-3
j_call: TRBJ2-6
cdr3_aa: CASSPGTVSAGANVLTF

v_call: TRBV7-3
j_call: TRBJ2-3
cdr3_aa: CASSSSSPDTQYF

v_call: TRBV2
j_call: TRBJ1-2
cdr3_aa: CASSESHMSRYGYTF

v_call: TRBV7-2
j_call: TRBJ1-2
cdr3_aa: CASTRPAPGYGYTF

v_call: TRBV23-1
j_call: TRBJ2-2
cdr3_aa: CASSQELRLCCMNTGELFF

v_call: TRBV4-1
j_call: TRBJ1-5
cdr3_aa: CASSQDRQTLQHF

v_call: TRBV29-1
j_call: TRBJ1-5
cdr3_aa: CSVALGTGEGQPQHF

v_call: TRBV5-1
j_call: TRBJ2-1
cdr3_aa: CASSPGTIYNEQFF

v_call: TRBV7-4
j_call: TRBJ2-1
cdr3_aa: CASSSGTSVSNEQFF

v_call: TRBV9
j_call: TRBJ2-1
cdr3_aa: CASSVATSSNYNEQFF

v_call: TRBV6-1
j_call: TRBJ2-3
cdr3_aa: CASILRGGSGTDTQYF

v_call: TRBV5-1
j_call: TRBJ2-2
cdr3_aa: CASSKDTYTGELFF

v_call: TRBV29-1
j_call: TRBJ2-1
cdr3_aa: CSGDKGHGEQFF

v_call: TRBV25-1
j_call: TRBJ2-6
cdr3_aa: CASSEGSGASGANVLTF

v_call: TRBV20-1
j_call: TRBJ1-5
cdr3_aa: CSARDSGQGGTYQPQHF

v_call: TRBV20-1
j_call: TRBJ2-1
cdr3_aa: CSANQLSGGAYNEQFF

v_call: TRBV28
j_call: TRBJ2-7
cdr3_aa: CASSLQGYLDDEQYF

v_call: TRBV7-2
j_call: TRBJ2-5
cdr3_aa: CASSTIGTRETQYF

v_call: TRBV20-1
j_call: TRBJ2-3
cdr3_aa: CSARVQRGGTDTQYF

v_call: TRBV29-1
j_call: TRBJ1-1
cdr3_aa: CSVEDEGSEAFF

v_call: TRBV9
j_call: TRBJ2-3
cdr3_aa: CASSVEGTDTQYF

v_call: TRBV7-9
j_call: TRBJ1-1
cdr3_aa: CASSPWGGKETEAFF

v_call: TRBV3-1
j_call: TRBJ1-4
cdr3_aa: CASSQEPGRNEKLFF

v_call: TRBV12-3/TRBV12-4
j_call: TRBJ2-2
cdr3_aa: CASIWGAGELFF

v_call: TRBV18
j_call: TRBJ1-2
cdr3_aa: CASSPRTGENYGYTF

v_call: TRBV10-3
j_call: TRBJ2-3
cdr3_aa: CAISGLAGAHTARDTQYF

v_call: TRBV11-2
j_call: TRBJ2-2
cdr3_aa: CASSPSRTGELFF

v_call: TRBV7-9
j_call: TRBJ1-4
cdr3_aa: CASSPRDRGATNEKLFF

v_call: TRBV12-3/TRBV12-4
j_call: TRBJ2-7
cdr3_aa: CASSLIFGRRNSDLGGEQYF

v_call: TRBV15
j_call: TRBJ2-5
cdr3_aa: CATGGPQETQYF

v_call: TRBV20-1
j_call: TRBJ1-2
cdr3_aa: CSAEEDSEGYTF

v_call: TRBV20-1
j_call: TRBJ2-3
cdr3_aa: CSASPSSTDTQYF

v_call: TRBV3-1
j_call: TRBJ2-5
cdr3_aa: CASSQRAAGETQYF

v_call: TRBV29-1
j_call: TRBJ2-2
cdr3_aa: CSVESRGLNTGELFF

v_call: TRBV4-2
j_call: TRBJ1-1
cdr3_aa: CASSPSGGTEAFF

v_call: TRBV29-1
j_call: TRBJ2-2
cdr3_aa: CSVLKAGTNTGELFF

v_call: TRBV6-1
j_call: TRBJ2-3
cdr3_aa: CASSISGGAATQYF

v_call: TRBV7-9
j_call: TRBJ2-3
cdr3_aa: CASSRTSGGTDTQYF

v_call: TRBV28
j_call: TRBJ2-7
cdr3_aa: CASSRPQGTHEQYF

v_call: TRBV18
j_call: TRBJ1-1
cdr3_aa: CASSPQQGNTEAFF

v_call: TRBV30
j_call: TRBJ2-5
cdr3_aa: CAWRELAGETQYF

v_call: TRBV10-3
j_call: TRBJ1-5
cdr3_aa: CAIRGGVDQPQHF

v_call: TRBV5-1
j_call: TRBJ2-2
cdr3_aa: CASSSQVRFGHGELFF

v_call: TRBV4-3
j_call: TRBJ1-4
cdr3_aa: CASSQDPGVNEKLFF

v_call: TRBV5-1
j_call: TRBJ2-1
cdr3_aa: CASSLAPHLQGGNEQFF

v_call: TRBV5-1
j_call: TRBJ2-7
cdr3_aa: CASSPRQGRNYEQYF

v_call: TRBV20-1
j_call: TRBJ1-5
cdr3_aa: CSARDMGLPQHF

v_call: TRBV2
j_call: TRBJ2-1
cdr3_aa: CASRYRVDEQFF

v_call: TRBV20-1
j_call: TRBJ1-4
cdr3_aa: CSAKGSGGKNEKLFF